The 23 T cell receptor beta chains below all came from one sample that was sequenced in a study of blood T cells in healthy people across ages (dated by TCRdb to between 2015 and 2017). To prepare the library, 5' RACE was applied. Sequenced on an Illumina HiSeq 2500. A second PCR of about 7 to 12 cycles was run with a J-beta primer mix and a sample-barcoded 5' primer. TCRdb itself trimmed the public reads at Q25 with fastp, ran MiXCR and retained productive beta chains. Every distinct CDR3 protein forms one entry, paired with its most common genes and DNA. In this sample the table shows more than 900,000 distinct CDR3 sequences, about 27% of which occur a single time. 10% of the sample is held by the ten biggest clonotypes. This sample was shared with a second study, whose subject was T cells of mothers and their children.

What was sequenced was blood. The receptors shown here come from a woman in her thirties or forties in good health.

This chain connects TRBV12-3 or TRBV12-4 to TRBJ1-5; 8 bases are shared with TRBD1. The CDR3 extends over 14 amino acids. V shed 8 bases and J 5 bases; nucleotides not matched to a gene: 8. CDR3 sequence reads: CASSAETGDQPQHF. CDR3 coding DNA: TGTGCCAGCTCAGCAGAGACAGGGGATCAGCCCCAGCATTTT.

The gene calls are TRBV9 and TRBJ2-7; D might be TRBD1 or TRBD2, each matching 5 bases. Germline V gives CDR1 SGDLS, CDR2 YYNGEE. This CDR3 spans 13 amino acids. V was clipped by 2 bases and J by 5 bases, with 11 bases between them. The CDR3 protein is CASSVTGPDEQYF. In DNA form, the CDR3 reads TGTGCCAGCAGCGTGACGGGGCCCGACGAGCAGTACTTC.

The table lists this clonotype with many counts. The chain employs TRBV6-5 and TRBJ2-7; 8 bases map to TRBD1. The J segment lost 3 bases and the V segment lost 6 bases, leaving 10 bases of the junction unmatched. The CDR3 extends over 15 amino acids. Per the germline V gene, CDR1 is MNHEY and CDR2 is SVGAGI. The CDR3 loop reads CASRPQGAIIYEQYF. CDR3 DNA sequence: TGTGCCAGCAGGCCCCAGGGGGCGATTATCTACGAGCAGTACTTC.

This clonotype came up many times. This chain joins TRBV12-3 or TRBV12-4 and TRBJ1-2; possibly TRBD1 for D (6 bases). V was shortened by 4 bases and J by 4 bases, with 19 bases between the two germline ends. The CDR3 extends over 16 amino acids. As DNA, the CDR3 is TGTGCCAGCAGTTCTTACCCCTCGGGACAACCCTATGGCTACACCTTC. It specifies CASSSYPSGQPYGYTF.

The gene calls are TRBV27 and TRBJ2-7, with D possibly being TRBD1 (5 bases). The CDR3 has 13 amino acids. CDR1 MNHEY and CDR2 SMNVEV come from the germline V gene (reference sequence). Trimming pared 6 bases from V and 4 bases from J, leaving 13 bases between. This chain's CDR3 is CASSPGPLYEQYF. In DNA, the CDR3 is TGTGCCAGCAGCCCAGGGCCCCTTTACGAGCAGTACTTC.

This clonotype has just a few counts. The rearrangement joins TRBV14 to TRBJ1-1, with D possibly TRBD1 on 6 matching bases. With 1 base removed from V and 5 bases from J, the gap between germline ends came to 20 bases. The CDR3 covers 17 residues. In germline, CDR1 is SGHDN, CDR2 FVKESK. CDR3 in DNA: TGTGCCAGCAGCCAAGGTGGGGGGCTTTTAAGTCGAACTGAAGCTTTCTTT. This codes for CASSQGGGLLSRTEAFF. Based on the CDR3 plus reference TRBV14 and TRBJ1-1, the full variable domain is EAGVTQFPSHSVIEKGQTVTLRCDPISGHDNLYWYRRVMGKEIKFLLHFVKESKQDESGMPNNRFLAERTGGTYSTLKVQPAELEDSGVYFCASSQGGGLLSRTEAFFGQGTRLTVV.

This clonotype occurred many times. This chain connects TRBV6-2 or TRBV6-3 to TRBJ2-5; 10 bases align to TRBD2. Germline CDR1 MNHEY, CDR2 SVGEGT. V dropped 5 bases and J dropped 3; count of bases not matched to a gene: 3. This CDR3 has 14 residues. This chain's CDR3 is CASSIGTSEETQYF. The CDR3 DNA reads TGTGCCAGCAGTATCGGGACTAGCGAAGAGACCCAGTACTTC.

This clonotype was counted only a few times. CDR3 nucleotides: TGTGCCAGCAGTGATCCCAGGGTCAGGGGAGAGACCCAGTACTTC. Translation gives CASSDPRVRGETQYF. This chain joins TRBV6-2 or TRBV6-3 and TRBJ2-5, with a weak D call TRBD1 (6 bases). Between the trimmed V and J ends, which lost 5 bases and 4 bases, there was a span of 17 bases. In germline, CDR1 is MNHEY, CDR2 SVGEGT. The CDR3 spans 15 residues.

This clonotype was counted at least ten times. This chain joins TRBV12-3 or TRBV12-4 and TRBJ2-7, with TRBD1 as a possible D gene (5 bases). There are 14 residues in the CDR3. V was cut by 2 bases and J by 5 bases, with 13 bases left in between. This chain's CDR3 is CASSLKTVGNEQYF. CDR3 nucleotide sequence: TGTGCCAGCAGTTTAAAGACAGTGGGCAACGAGCAGTACTTC.

In nucleotides, the CDR3 is TGTGCCAGCAGCCAAGGGACAGCCGGGGAGACCCAGTACTTC. Translating gives CASSQGTAGETQYF. The rearrangement joins TRBV4-2 to TRBJ2-7; the D gene is possibly TRBD1 (6 bases). With the DNA end fitting TRBJ2-5 better, the J assignment may be wrong. This CDR3 spans 14 amino acids. Germline V gene sequence: CDR1 LGHNA, CDR2 YNFKEQ.

This clonotype was picked up a small number of times. The rearrangement uses TRBV7-9 and TRBJ2-7, with TRBD1 identical over 9 bases. The trim removed 2 bases at V and 3 bases at J, leaving 5 bases unmatched. The germline V gene has CDR1 SEHNR and CDR2 FQNEAQ (reference sequence). The CDR3 is 15 amino acids. The CDR3 nucleotides read TGTGCCAGCAGCTTACCCAGACAGGGGGTCTACGAGCAGTACTTC. This gives the protein CASSLPRQGVYEQYF. Together with reference TRBV7-9 and TRBJ2-7, the CDR3 gives the full variable domain: DTGVSQNPRHKITKRGQNVTFRCDPISEHNRLYWYRQTLGQGPEFLTYFQNEAQLEKSRLLSDRFSAERPKGSFSTLEIQRTEQGDSAMYLCASSLPRQGVYEQYFGPGTRLTVT.

Only one count was recorded for this clonotype. J is TRBJ1-1 and V is TRBV2, with 8 bases aligning to TRBD1. Germline V CDR1 and CDR2: SNHLY, FYNNEI. The CDR3 covers 17 residues. J gave up 4 bases and V 6 bases, and 16 bases lay outside the gene matches. CDR3 in amino acids: CASRKRQGTGLGTEAFF. The CDR3 DNA is TGTGCCAGCAGGAAACGACAAGGGACAGGTTTGGGCACTGAAGCTTTCTTT.

This clonotype was recorded a few times. The J gene is TRBJ1-2, the V gene TRBV6-5; 10 nucleotides match TRBD1. The CDR3 loop spans 15 amino acids. Germline values: CDR1 MNHEY, CDR2 SVGAGI. Trimming cost V 5 bases and J 3 bases; bases outside gene matches: 6. This CDR3 is CASSVPGQGHYGYTF. CDR3 DNA sequence: TGTGCCAGCAGTGTACCGGGACAGGGGCACTATGGCTACACCTTC.

Concerning this clonotype itself: This clone may be a read error of a much larger clone one base away. V is TRBV7-9 and J is TRBJ2-1; D call uncertain. This CDR3 has 13 amino acids. The ends were cut back, 2 bases at V and 13 bases at J, with 15 bases in the middle. Germline-derived CDR1 and CDR2 are SEHNR and FQNEAQ (reference sequence). The CDR3 DNA reads TGTGCCAGCAGCTTATCCTTACAAGGCATTCAGTTCTTC. Its protein product is CASSLSLQGIQFF.

This clonotype came up many times. The rearrangement uses TRBV7-2 and TRBJ2-7, with a tentative D call TRBD2 (6 bases). The V gene lost 0 bases and the J gene lost 2 bases, with 11 bases spanning the gap. The germline V gene encodes CDR1 SGHTA and CDR2 FQGNSA. This CDR3 has 15 residues. The CDR3 nucleotides read TGTGCCAGCAGCTTAGCGGCGGGGAACCCCTACGAGCAGTACTTC. It encodes CASSLAAGNPYEQYF.

This clonotype came up a few times. CDR3 amino acids: CASSPSGRGDYGYTF. Written as DNA, the CDR3 is TGTGCCAGCAGTCCCTCGGGAAGGGGGGACTATGGCTACACCTTC. The chain joins TRBV28 to TRBJ1-2; D perhaps matches TRBD1 (6 bases). From germline, CDR1 is MDHEN and CDR2 SYDVKM. This CDR3 is built from 15 residues. Trimming left V 5 bases short and J 3 bases short, with 16 bases between.

This clonotype appeared a few times. The V and J genes are TRBV5-1 and TRBJ1-1, with D unclear. Deletions cut 0 bases from V and 1 base from J, with 10 bases between. CDR1 is SGHRS, CDR2 YFSETQ, per germline. This CDR3 is built from 15 residues. The CDR3 nucleotides read TGCGCCAGCAGCTTGGAAGGCAGCGGGAACACTGAAGCTTTCTTT. This gives the protein CASSLEGSGNTEAFF. Supplemented by reference TRBV5-1 and TRBJ1-1, the full variable domain reads KAGVTQTPRYLIKTRGQQVTLSCSPISGHRSVSWYQQTPGQGLQFLFEYFSETQRNKGNFPGRFSGRQFSNSRSEMNVSTLELGDSALYLCASSLEGSGNTEAFFGQGTRLTVV.

This chain joins TRBV3-1 and TRBJ1-5, with TRBD1 identical over 9 bases. The trim removed 6 bases at V and 6 bases at J, leaving 12 bases unmatched. The germline gives CDR1 LGHDT, CDR2 YNNKEL (reference sequence). The CDR3 is 16 residues long. The CDR3 reads CASSNRQGENSQPQHF. CDR3 bases: TGTGCCAGCAGTAATCGACAGGGGGAGAACAGTCAGCCCCAGCATTTT.

V and J are TRBV2 and TRBJ2-1; TRBD2 is a possible D gene (5 bases). Germline CDR1 reads SNHLY; CDR2 reads FYNNEI. V lost 3 bases, J lost 7 bases, and 13 bases lay in between. The CDR3 length is 14 residues. The DNA of the CDR3 is TGTGCCAGCAGTGAGGTCCGGGGTGGGAATGAGCAGTTCTTC. Translating gives CASSEVRGGNEQFF.

This chain links TRBV29-1 with TRBJ2-3, with unresolved D. CDR1 is SQVTM, CDR2 ANQGSEA, per germline. CDR3 length: 12 amino acids. The germline V and J ends were trimmed by 7 bases and 12 bases, with 20 bases remaining between them. The CDR3 is CSAQQKTADQYF. In DNA form, the CDR3 reads TGCAGCGCCCAACAGAAGACTGCCGACCAGTATTTT.

A remark on this clonotype: This may stem from a read error, because a much larger clone lies one nucleotide away. This chain links TRBV10-3 with TRBJ2-5; D is ambiguous. The J call may be faulty, since TRBJ2-7 better matches the DNA end. This CDR3 region has 13 residues. The germline V gene has CDR1 ENHRY and CDR2 SYGVKD. The CDR3 DNA follows: TGTGCCAACACCACCGGGTCCCCCTACGAGCAGTACTTC. This encodes CANTTGSPYEQYF.

The rearrangement uses TRBV20-1 and TRBJ2-7, with 9 nucleotides matching TRBD2. J gave up 0 bases and V 0 bases, and 6 bases lay outside the gene matches. Germline V gene sequence: CDR1 DFQATT, CDR2 SNEGSKA (reference sequence). The CDR3 totals 16 residues. The CDR3 is CSARDFGLASSYEQYF. The CDR3 coding sequence is TGCAGTGCTAGAGATTTTGGACTAGCGAGCTCCTACGAGCAGTACTTC.

This clonotype was found a few times. The chain joins TRBV4-1 to TRBJ2-1; D is unclear. This CDR3 is built from 15 residues. Per germline, CDR1 MGHRA and CDR2 YSYEKL. Trimming removed 1 base at V and 0 bases at J, with 7 bases between. CDR3 bases: TGCGCCAGCAGCCAAGTGTATCCCTCCTACAATGAGCAGTTCTTC. As protein: CASSQVYPSYNEQFF.